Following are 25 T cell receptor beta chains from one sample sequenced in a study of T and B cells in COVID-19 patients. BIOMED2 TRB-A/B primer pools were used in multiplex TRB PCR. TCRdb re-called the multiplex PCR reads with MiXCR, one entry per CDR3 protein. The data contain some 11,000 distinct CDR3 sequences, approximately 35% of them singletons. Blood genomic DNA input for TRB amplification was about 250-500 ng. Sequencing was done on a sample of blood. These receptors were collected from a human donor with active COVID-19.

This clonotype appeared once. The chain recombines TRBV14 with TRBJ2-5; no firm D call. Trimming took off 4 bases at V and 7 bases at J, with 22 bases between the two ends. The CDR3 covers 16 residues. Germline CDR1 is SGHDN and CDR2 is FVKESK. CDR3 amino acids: CASSRARWATHGTQYF. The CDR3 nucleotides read TGTGCCAGCAGCCGCGCTAGATGGGCTACACACGGGACCCAGTACTTC.

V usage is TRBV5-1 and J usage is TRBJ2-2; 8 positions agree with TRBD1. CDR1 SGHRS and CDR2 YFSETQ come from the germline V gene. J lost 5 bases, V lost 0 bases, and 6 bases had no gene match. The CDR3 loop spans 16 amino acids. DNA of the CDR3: TGCGCCAGCAGCTTGGCCGCGGACAGGGTAACCGGGGAGCTGTTTTTT. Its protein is CASSLAADRVTGELFF. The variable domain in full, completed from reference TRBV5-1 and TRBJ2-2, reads KAGVTQTPRYLIKTRGQQVTLSCSPISGHRSVSWYQQTPGQGLQFLFEYFSETQRNKGNFPGRFSGRQFSNSRSEMNVSTLELGDSALYLCASSLAADRVTGELFFGEGSRLTVL.

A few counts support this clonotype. Here the CDR3 DNA reads TGTGCCAGCAGTTACTCGGGGGTGGGTAAGGAGACCCAGTACTTC. It codes for CASSYSGVGKETQYF. The chain couples TRBV6-5 to TRBJ2-5; possibly TRBD1 or TRBD2 for D (5 bases each). Trimming took off 0 bases at V and 5 bases at J, with 13 bases between the two ends. Per germline, CDR1 MNHEY and CDR2 SVGAGI. The CDR3 totals 15 residues.

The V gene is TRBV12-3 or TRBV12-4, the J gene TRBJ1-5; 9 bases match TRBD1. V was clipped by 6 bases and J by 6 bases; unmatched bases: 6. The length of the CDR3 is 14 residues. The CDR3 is CASRGQGDGQPQHF. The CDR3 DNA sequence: TGTGCCAGCAGGGGACAGGGAGATGGTCAGCCCCAGCATTTT.

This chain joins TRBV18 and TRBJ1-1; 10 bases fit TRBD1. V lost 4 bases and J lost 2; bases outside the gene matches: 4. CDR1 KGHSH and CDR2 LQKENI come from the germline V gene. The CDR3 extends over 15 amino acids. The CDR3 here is CASSQGQGKNTEAFF. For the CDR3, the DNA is TGTGCCAGCTCACAGGGACAGGGGAAAAACACTGAAGCTTTCTTT.

As DNA, the CDR3 is TGTGCCAGCAGTGTACAGGGGGCGGTTCGCACCTTC. This codes for CASSVQGAVRTF. V gene TRBV6-5 combines with J gene TRBJ1-2; TRBD1 aligns across 9 bases. Looked up from germline, CDR1 is MNHEY and CDR2 is SVGAGI. The junction had 8 bases not matched to a gene; V was cut back by 5 bases and J by 13 bases. The CDR3 loop spans 12 amino acids.

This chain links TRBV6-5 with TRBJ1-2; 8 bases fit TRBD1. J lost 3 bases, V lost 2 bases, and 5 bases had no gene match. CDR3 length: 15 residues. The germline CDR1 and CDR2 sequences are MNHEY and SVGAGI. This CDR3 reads CASSYVGQGDYGYTF. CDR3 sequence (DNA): TGTGCCAGCAGTTACGTCGGACAGGGCGACTATGGCTACACCTTC.

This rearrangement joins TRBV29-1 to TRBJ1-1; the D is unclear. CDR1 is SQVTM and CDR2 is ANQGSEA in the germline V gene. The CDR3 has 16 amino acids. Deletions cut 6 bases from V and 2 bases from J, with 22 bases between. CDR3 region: CSVVATVRQLNTEAFF. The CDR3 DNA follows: TGCAGCGTGGTTGCTACAGTTCGCCAACTTAACACTGAAGCTTTCTTT.

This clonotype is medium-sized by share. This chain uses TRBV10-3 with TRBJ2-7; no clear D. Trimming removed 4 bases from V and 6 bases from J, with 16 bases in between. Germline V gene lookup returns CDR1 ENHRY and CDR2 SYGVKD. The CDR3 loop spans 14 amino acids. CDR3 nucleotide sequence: TGTGCCATCAGTGCTGTATATAGTGGCAGCGAGCAGTACTTC. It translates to CAISAVYSGSEQYF.

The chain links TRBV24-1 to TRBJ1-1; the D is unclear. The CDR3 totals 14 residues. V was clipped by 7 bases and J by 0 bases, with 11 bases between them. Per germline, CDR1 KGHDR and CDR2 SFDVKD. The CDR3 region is CATREGSLNTEAFF. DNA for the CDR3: TGTGCCACCAGGGAAGGGAGCCTGAACACTGAAGCTTTCTTT.

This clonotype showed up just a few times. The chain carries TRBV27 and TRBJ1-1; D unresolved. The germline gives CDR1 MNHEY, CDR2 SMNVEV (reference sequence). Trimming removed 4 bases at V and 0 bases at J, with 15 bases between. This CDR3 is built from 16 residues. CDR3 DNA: TGTGCCAGCAGTTCACCAAATCTGGGAATGAACACTGAAGCTTTCTTT. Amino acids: CASSSPNLGMNTEAFF.

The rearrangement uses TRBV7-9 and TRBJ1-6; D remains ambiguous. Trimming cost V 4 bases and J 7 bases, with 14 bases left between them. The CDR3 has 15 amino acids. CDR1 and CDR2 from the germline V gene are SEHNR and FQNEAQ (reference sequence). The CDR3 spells CASSSQGSRNSPLHF. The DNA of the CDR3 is TGTGCCAGCAGCTCACAAGGGAGCAGGAATTCACCCCTCCACTTT. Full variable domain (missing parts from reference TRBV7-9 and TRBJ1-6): DTGVSQNPRHKITKRGQNVTFRCDPISEHNRLYWYRQTLGQGPEFLTYFQNEAQLEKSRLLSDRFSAERPKGSFSTLEIQRTEQGDSAMYLCASSSQGSRNSPLHFGNGTRLTVT.

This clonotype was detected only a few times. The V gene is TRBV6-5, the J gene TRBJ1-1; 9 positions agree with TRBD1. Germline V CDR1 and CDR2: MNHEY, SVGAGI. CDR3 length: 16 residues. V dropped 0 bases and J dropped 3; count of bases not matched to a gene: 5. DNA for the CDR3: TGTGCCAGCAGTTACTCTCCTCGGGACAGGGACACTGAAGCTTTCTTT. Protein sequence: CASSYSPRDRDTEAFF.

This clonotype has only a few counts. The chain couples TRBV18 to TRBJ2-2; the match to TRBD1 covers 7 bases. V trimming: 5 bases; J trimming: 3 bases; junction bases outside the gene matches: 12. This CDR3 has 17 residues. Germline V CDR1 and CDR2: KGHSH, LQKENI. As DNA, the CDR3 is TGTGCCAGCTCAGCAACCCGCAACAGGGGCCACACCGGGGAGCTGTTTTTT. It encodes CASSATRNRGHTGELFF.

The DNA of the CDR3 is TGCGCCAGCAGCTTCCTCCCGTTGACTCAGGGCGGGGAGCTGTTTTTT. It codes for CASSFLPLTQGGELFF. The V gene is TRBV5-1, the J gene TRBJ2-2, with a tentative D call TRBD1 (5 bases). Trimming shortened V by 2 bases and J by 7 bases, and 18 bases separated the two germline ends. CDR1 is SGHRS, CDR2 YFSETQ, per germline. CDR3 size: 16 residues.

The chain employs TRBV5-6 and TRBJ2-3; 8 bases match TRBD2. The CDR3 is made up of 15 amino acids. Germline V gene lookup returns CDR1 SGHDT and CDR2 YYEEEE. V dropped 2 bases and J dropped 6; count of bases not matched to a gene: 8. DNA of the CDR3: TGTGCCAGCAGCTTCGGGGGGGGAAATTGGGATACGCAGTATTTT. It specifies CASSFGGGNWDTQYF. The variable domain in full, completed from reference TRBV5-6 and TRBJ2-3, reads DAGVTQSPTHLIKTRGQQVTLRCSPKSGHDTVSWYQQALGQGPQFIFQYYEEEERQRGNFPDRFSGHQFPNYSSELNVNALLLGDSALYLCASSFGGGNWDTQYFGPGTRLTVL.

The CDR3 reads CASSFPGQGAGYTF. The CDR3 DNA follows: TGTGCCAGCAGCTTTCCGGGACAGGGGGCGGGCTACACCTTC. The V and J genes are TRBV13 and TRBJ1-2; TRBD1 matches 12 bases. This CDR3 is 14 amino acids long. Losses at the gene ends were 3 bases for V and 8 bases for J; bases not matched to a gene: 4. CDR1 and CDR2 (germline): PRHDT, FYEKMQ (reference sequence).

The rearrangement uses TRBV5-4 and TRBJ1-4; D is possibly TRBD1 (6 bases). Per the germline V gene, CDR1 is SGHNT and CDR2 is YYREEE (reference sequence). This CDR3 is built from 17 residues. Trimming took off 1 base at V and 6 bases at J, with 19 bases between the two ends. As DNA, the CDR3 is TGTGCCAGCAGCTTGTTTCGGGGGGGGCAGGGTCATGAAAAACTGTTTTTT. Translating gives CASSLFRGGQGHEKLFF.

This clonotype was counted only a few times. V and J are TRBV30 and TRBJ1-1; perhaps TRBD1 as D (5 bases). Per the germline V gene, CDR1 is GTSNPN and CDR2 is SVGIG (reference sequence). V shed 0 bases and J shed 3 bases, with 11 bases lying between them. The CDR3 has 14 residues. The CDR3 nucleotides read TGTGCCTGGAGTGTACGGCGGGGGGACACTGAAGCTTTCTTT. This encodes CAWSVRRGDTEAFF.

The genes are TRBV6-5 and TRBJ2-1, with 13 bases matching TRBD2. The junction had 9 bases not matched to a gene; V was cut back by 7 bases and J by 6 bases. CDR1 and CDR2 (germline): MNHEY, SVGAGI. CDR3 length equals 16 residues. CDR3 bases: TGTGCCAGCATGGGGACTAGCGGGGTAATTTCCAATGAGCAGTTCTTC. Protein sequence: CASMGTSGVISNEQFF.

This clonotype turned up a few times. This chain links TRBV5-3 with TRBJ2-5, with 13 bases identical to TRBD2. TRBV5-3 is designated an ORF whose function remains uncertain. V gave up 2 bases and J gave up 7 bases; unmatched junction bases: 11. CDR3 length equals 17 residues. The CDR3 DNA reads TGTGCCAGAAGCTTAGGACTAGCGGGGGACCCCTCCGGGACCCAGTACTTC. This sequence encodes CARSLGLAGDPSGTQYF.

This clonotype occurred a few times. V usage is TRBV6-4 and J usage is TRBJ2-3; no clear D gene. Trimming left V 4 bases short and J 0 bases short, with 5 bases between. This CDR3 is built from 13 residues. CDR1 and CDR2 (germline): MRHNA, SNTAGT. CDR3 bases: TGTGCCAGCAGTGCCGGGAGCACAGATACGCAGTATTTT. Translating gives CASSAGSTDTQYF.

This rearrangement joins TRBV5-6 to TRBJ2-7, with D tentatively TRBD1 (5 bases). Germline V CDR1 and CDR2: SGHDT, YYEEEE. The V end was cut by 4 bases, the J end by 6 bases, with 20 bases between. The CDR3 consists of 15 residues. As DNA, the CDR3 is TGTGCCAGCAGCCCATGGGGCAGTACAGTTGGCGAGCAGTACTTC. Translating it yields CASSPWGSTVGEQYF.

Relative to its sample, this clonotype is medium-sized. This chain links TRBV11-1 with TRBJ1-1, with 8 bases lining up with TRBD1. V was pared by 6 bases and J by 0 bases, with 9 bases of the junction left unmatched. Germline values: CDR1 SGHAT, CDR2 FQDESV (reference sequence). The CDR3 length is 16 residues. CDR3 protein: CASRPGQGFMNTEAFF. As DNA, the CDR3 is TGTGCCAGCAGACCAGGACAGGGATTCATGAACACTGAAGCTTTCTTT.

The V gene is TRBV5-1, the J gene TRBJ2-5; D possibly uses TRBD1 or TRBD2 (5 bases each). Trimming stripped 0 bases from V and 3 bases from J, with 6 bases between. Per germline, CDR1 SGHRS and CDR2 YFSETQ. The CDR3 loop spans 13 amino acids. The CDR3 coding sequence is TGCGCCAGCAGCTTGGGAGGGGAAGAGACCCAGTACTTC. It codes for CASSLGGEETQYF.